Listed here are 27 T cell receptor beta chains from one sample, sequenced in a study of shared clonotypes between healthy human individuals. Some clones are missing from TCRdb's copy, which holds only in-frame ones; the method was immunoSEQ multiplex PCR. The data show 2 million or so clones, 85% to 95% seen once. The sequencing sample was made of naive CD4+ T cells sorted from blood. Documented subset: CD45RA+ positively selected. These receptors were obtained from a man between 18 and 29 years old in good health.

V gene TRBV10-3 combines with J gene TRBJ1-2, with D unresolved. The CDR3 runs to 12 residues. The V end lost 0 bases, the J end lost 14 bases, and 13 bases lay between the germline ends. The germline gives CDR1 ENHRY, CDR2 SYGVKD. DNA for the CDR3: TGTGCCATCAGTGAGTCAGAGGGATCGTTTACCTTC. It is translated as CAISESEGSFTF.

The chain combines TRBV5-4 with TRBJ1-6, with 7 bases matching TRBD1. The CDR3 runs to 15 residues. Germline-derived CDR1 and CDR2 are SGHNT and YYREEE (reference sequence). V gave up 2 bases and J gave up 5 bases; unmatched junction bases: 4. CDR3 sequence: CASSFVGGHNSPLHF. The CDR3 region has the DNA TGTGCCAGCAGCTTCGTAGGGGGCCATAATTCACCCCTCCACTTT.

This chain's CDR3 is CASSYSFGQGREKLFF. In DNA form, the CDR3 reads TGTGCCAGCAGTTACTCTTTCGGACAGGGGCGTGAAAAACTGTTTTTT. The chain carries TRBV6-6 and TRBJ1-4; 9 nucleotides agree with TRBD1. This CDR3 region has 16 residues. The V segment lost 0 bases and the J segment 7 bases; nucleotides outside the gene matches: 6. Germline CDR1 reads MNHNY; CDR2 reads SVGAGI (reference sequence).

The chain combines TRBV7-9 with TRBJ2-7; possibly TRBD2 for D (5 bases). Germline V gene sequence: CDR1 SEHNR, CDR2 FQNEAQ (reference sequence). The CDR3 runs to 14 residues. V lost 3 bases to trimming and J lost 6 bases, with 15 bases between them. The CDR3 protein is CASSFEGTRSEQYF. The CDR3, as DNA: TGTGCCAGCAGCTTTGAGGGCACACGGAGCGAGCAGTACTTC.

Concerning this clone itself: At the DNA level, this CDR3 is encoded by other sequences in the same sample as well. The rearrangement links TRBV10-3 to TRBJ2-5, with 9 bases fitting TRBD1. Germline V gene data show CDR1 as ENHRY and CDR2 as SYGVKD. This CDR3 is built from 13 residues. V gave up 6 bases and J gave up 2 bases; unmatched junction bases: 1. As DNA, the CDR3 is TGTGCCATCAGGGGACAGGGTCAAGAGACCCAGTACTTC. It codes for CAIRGQGQETQYF.

CDR3 region: CASSFGGFLAEQYF. In nucleotides, the CDR3 is TGTGCCAGCAGCTTCGGCGGTTTCCTAGCGGAGCAGTACTTC. This chain links TRBV11-2 with TRBJ2-7; a weak D match, TRBD2 (6 bases). This CDR3 has 14 residues. CDR1 SGHAT and CDR2 FQNNGV come from the germline V gene. V lost 3 bases, J lost 7 bases, and 16 bases lay in between.

This sequence joins TRBV7-9 and TRBJ2-1, with 7 nucleotides matching TRBD2. J lost 3 bases, V lost 2 bases, and 4 bases had no gene match. Germline V lookup: CDR1 SEHNR, CDR2 FQNEAQ (reference sequence). The length of the CDR3 is 15 residues. The CDR3 DNA sequence: TGTGCCAGCAGCTTATGGCTAGCGGACTACAATGAGCAGTTCTTC. This translates into CASSLWLADYNEQFF. The variable domain in full, completed from reference TRBV7-9 and TRBJ2-1, reads DTGVSQNPRHKITKRGQNVTFRCDPISEHNRLYWYRQTLGQGPEFLTYFQNEAQLEKSRLLSDRFSAERPKGSFSTLEIQRTEQGDSAMYLCASSLWLADYNEQFFGPGTRLTVL.

The V call is TRBV7-2, the J call TRBJ1-3, with 10 bases matching TRBD1. Germline-derived CDR1 and CDR2 are SGHTA and FQGNSA. The CDR3 contains 15 residues. V gave up 6 bases and J gave up 1 base; unmatched junction bases: 3. This chain's CDR3 is CASSRQGASGNTIYF. In nucleotides, the CDR3 is TGTGCCAGCAGTCGACAGGGGGCTTCTGGAAACACCATATATTTT.

The rearrangement links TRBV5-1 to TRBJ2-3; the D gene is possibly TRBD1 (5 bases). The V end was cut by 2 bases, the J end by 0 bases, with 25 bases between. The CDR3 is 20 residues long. CDR1 SGHRS and CDR2 YFSETQ come from the germline V gene. The CDR3, as DNA: TGCGCCAGCAGCTTAAAAACCAAGACAGTAACTTCCCCCAGCACAGATACGCAGTATTTT. It specifies CASSLKTKTVTSPSTDTQYF.

J is TRBJ1-2 and V is TRBV5-4; 9 bases match TRBD1. V lost 3 bases and J lost 9; bases outside the gene matches: 6. This CDR3 has 13 amino acids. From germline, CDR1 is SGHNT and CDR2 YYREEE (reference sequence). CDR3: CASSSGQGVSYTF. For the CDR3, the DNA is TGTGCCAGCAGCTCGGGACAGGGCGTGAGCTACACCTTC.

The chain couples TRBV5-4 to TRBJ1-1; TRBD1 aligns across 12 bases. V shed 4 bases, J shed 1 base, and the junction held 5 bases outside the gene matches. CDR1 and CDR2 from the germline V gene are SGHNT and YYREEE (reference sequence). This CDR3 has 16 residues. In DNA form, the CDR3 reads TGTGCCAGCAGCGGGGGGACAGGGGGCCAGAACACTGAAGCTTTCTTT. Translating it yields CASSGGTGGQNTEAFF.

This clone was detected only once. The sample contains more than one DNA sequence encoding this CDR3. This CDR3 is CASSPRQGGSEKLFF. DNA of the CDR3: TGTGCCAGCTCACCCCGACAGGGGGGTAGTGAAAAACTGTTTTTT. The chain is built from TRBV18 and TRBJ1-4, with TRBD1 matching over 9 bases. The CDR3 contains 15 residues. CDR1 KGHSH and CDR2 LQKENI come from the germline V gene. V shed 3 bases, J shed 7 bases, and the junction held 6 bases outside the gene matches.

The J gene is TRBJ2-1, the V gene TRBV5-4; 8 nucleotides align to TRBD2. Germline values: CDR1 SGHNT, CDR2 YYREEE (reference sequence). This CDR3 has 17 amino acids. The J segment lost 9 bases and the V segment lost 1 base, leaving 15 bases of the junction unmatched. In DNA, the CDR3 is TGTGCCAGCAGCTTGAGCAGCGGGAGAATTTTAGTGCGTGAGCAGTTCTTC. As protein: CASSLSSGRILVREQFF.

CDR3 bases: TGTGCCAGCTCACCACGGAAGGGGTCAGATACGCAGTATTTT. Its protein is CASSPRKGSDTQYF. The chain uses TRBV18 and TRBJ2-3; a weak D match, TRBD1 (5 bases). Germline-derived CDR1 and CDR2 are KGHSH and LQKENI. The V and J ends lost 1 base and 4 bases respectively, with 9 bases between them. The CDR3 sequence is 14 residues long.

J is TRBJ1-6 and V is TRBV7-9; D ambiguous. From germline, CDR1 is SEHNR and CDR2 FQNEAQ (reference sequence). CDR3 length: 15 residues. Trimming pared 0 bases from V and 11 bases from J, leaving 14 bases between. CDR3: CASSLADRTGAPLHF. The CDR3 DNA reads as TGTGCCAGCAGCTTAGCGGACCGGACGGGCGCACCCCTCCACTTT. Based on the CDR3 plus reference TRBV7-9 and TRBJ1-6, the full variable domain is DTGVSQNPRHKITKRGQNVTFRCDPISEHNRLYWYRQTLGQGPEFLTYFQNEAQLEKSRLLSDRFSAERPKGSFSTLEIQRTEQGDSAMYLCASSLADRTGAPLHFGNGTRLTVT.

The CDR3 DNA is TGTGCCTGGAACGTACCGGCCAATGAGCAGTTCTTC. Its translation is CAWNVPANEQFF. V is TRBV30 and J is TRBJ2-1; no clear D gene. CDR3 length: 12 residues. Trimming left V 4 bases short and J 6 bases short, with 10 bases between. Germline V lookup: CDR1 GTSNPN, CDR2 SVGIG (reference sequence).

This chain joins TRBV12-5 and TRBJ2-3, with 14 bases fitting TRBD2. V shed 6 bases, J shed 2 bases, and the junction held 4 bases outside the gene matches. This CDR3 contains 16 residues. CDR1 and CDR2 from the germline V gene are LGHNT and FRNRAP. CDR3 in DNA: TGTGCTAGTGGGACGGGACTAGCGGGAGTCACAGATACGCAGTATTTT. This codes for CASGTGLAGVTDTQYF.

The CDR3: CASSSEPGTRETQYF. CDR3 DNA sequence: TGCGCCAGCAGCTCGGAACCCGGGACACGGGAGACCCAGTACTTC. The chain joins TRBV5-1 to TRBJ2-5, with D possibly being TRBD1 (6 bases). Germline V CDR1 and CDR2: SGHRS, YFSETQ. V dropped 3 bases and J dropped 5 bases, with 17 bases sitting between them. The CDR3 covers 15 residues.

This clone has only one observation. Other nucleotide sequences from this sample produce the same CDR3. CDR3 region: CASSLDRGSYNEQFF. CDR3 coding DNA: TGTGCCAGCAGCTTAGACAGGGGATCATACAATGAGCAGTTCTTC. The chain links TRBV5-4 to TRBJ2-1; 8 nucleotides match TRBD1. The V gene end was trimmed by 2 bases and the J gene end by 4 bases; junction bases not matched to a gene: 5. This CDR3 is 15 amino acids long. Per the germline V gene, CDR1 is SGHNT and CDR2 is YYREEE (reference sequence).

This clone was recorded once. The chain links TRBV5-4 to TRBJ2-7; 14 nucleotides match TRBD2. The V gene end was trimmed by 4 bases and the J gene end by 7 bases; junction bases not matched to a gene: 10. The CDR3 has 16 amino acids. The V gene's germline CDR1 is SGHNT and CDR2 YYREEE (reference sequence). This chain's CDR3 is CASSPTSGRAGGEQYF. CDR3 DNA: TGTGCCAGCAGCCCGACTAGCGGGAGGGCCGGGGGGGAGCAGTACTTC.

This clone appeared once. V usage is TRBV18 and J usage is TRBJ2-5, with D possibly being TRBD2 (6 bases). CDR3 length: 14 residues. Trimming cost V 3 bases and J 3 bases, with 11 bases left between them. Germline V CDR1 and CDR2: KGHSH, LQKENI. DNA for the CDR3: TGTGCCAGCTCACCGGGTTGGGAGGAAGAGACCCAGTACTTC. Translation: CASSPGWEEETQYF.

The chain couples TRBV25-1 to TRBJ2-1; TRBD2 matches at 8 bases. The CDR3 contains 17 residues. V shed 2 bases, J shed 5 bases, and the junction held 11 bases outside the gene matches. Per the germline V gene, CDR1 is MGHDK and CDR2 is SYGVNS. The CDR3 protein is CASSEEGSGRRDNEQFF. CDR3 nucleotide sequence: TGTGCCAGCAGTGAAGAGGGGAGCGGGAGAAGGGACAATGAGCAGTTCTTC.

With regard to this clone: This same CDR3 is encoded by further DNA sequences in the sample. V gene TRBV29-1 combines with J gene TRBJ1-1, with D tentatively TRBD1 (5 bases). Germline values: CDR1 SQVTM, CDR2 ANQGSEA. Between the trimmed V and J ends, which lost 4 bases and 0 bases, there was a span of 9 bases. This CDR3 comprises 13 residues. CDR3 bases: TGCAGCGTTGGACAGCGGATGAACACTGAAGCTTTCTTT. This sequence encodes CSVGQRMNTEAFF.

DNA for the CDR3: TGTGCCAGTAGCCAGGACAGCGACCTAAATTCACCCCTCCACTTT. This codes for CASSQDSDLNSPLHF. This chain links TRBV19 with TRBJ1-6; perhaps TRBD1 as D (6 bases). Germline lookup yields CDR1 LNHDA and CDR2 SQIVND (reference sequence). The germline V and J ends were trimmed by 6 bases and 7 bases, with 16 bases remaining between them. CDR3 length equals 15 residues.

For this clone: Distinct nucleotide sequences in the sample also encode this CDR3. The chain is built from TRBV28 and TRBJ1-3, with no clear D. CDR3 length equals 15 residues. Germline CDR1 and CDR2: MDHEN and SYDVKM. Deletions cut 3 bases from V and 1 base from J, with 10 bases between. The CDR3 DNA is TGTGCCAGCAGTTTGGGAGTTCTTTCTGGAAACACCATATATTTT. Translated: CASSLGVLSGNTIYF.

This rearrangement joins TRBV10-3 to TRBJ2-5; 7 bases fit TRBD2. The germline CDR1 and CDR2 sequences are ENHRY and SYGVKD. This CDR3 spans 13 amino acids. V lost 3 bases, J lost 7 bases, and 5 bases stayed unmatched. This CDR3 is CAISDGREGTQYF. The CDR3 region has the DNA TGTGCCATCAGTGACGGCAGGGAGGGGACCCAGTACTTC.

The chain employs TRBV27 and TRBJ1-4; 9 bases align to TRBD1. The length of the CDR3 is 14 residues. The V gene's germline CDR1 is MNHEY and CDR2 SMNVEV (reference sequence). With 5 bases clipped from V and 5 bases from J, the junction kept 3 bases outside the gene matches. DNA for the CDR3: TGTGCCAGCAGTCCCGGGACAGGGAATGAAAAACTGTTTTTT. As protein: CASSPGTGNEKLFF.